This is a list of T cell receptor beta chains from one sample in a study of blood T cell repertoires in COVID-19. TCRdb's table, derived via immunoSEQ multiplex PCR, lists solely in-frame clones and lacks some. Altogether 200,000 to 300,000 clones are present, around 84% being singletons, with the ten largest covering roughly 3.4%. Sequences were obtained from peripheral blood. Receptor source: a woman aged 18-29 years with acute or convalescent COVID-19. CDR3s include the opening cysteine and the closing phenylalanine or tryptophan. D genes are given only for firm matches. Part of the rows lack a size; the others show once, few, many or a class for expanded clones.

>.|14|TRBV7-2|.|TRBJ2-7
CASSPEVYSYEQYF
TGTGCCAGCAGCCCGGAGGTGTATTCCTACGAGCAGTACTTC
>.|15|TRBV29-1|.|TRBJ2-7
CSVLIEEVWTYEQYF
TGCAGCGTTCTAATTGAGGAGGTCTGGACCTACGAGCAGTACTTC
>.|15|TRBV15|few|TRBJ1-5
CATGRMHSTNQPQHF
TGTGCCACTGGCCGCATGCATAGCACCAATCAGCCCCAGCATTTT
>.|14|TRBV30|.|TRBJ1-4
CAGRAEIYTGKLFF
TGTGCCGGGAGGGCAGAAATCTATACAGGAAAACTGTTTTTT
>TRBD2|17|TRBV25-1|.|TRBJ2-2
CASSELGLAGGPGELFF
TGTGCCAGCAGTGAACTCGGGCTAGCGGGAGGGCCCGGGGAGCTGTTTTTT
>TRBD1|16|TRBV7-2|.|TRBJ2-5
CASSARTTGQGETQYF
TGTGCCAGCAGCGCCCGTACGACAGGGCAAGGAGAGACCCAGTACTTC
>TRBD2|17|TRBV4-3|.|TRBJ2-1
CASSQDRGTSIYNEQFF
TGCGCCAGCAGCCAAGATCGCGGGACTAGCATCTACAATGAGCAGTTCTTC
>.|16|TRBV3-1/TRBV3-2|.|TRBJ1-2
CASSQDLFIHYYGYTF
TGTGCCAGCAGCCAAGACCTCTTTATCCACTACTATGGCTACACCTTC
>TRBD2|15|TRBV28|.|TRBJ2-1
CASSLNRGLDNKQFF
TGTGCCAGCAGTTTAAACCGGGGACTAGATAATAAACAGTTCTTC
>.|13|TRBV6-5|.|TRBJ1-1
CASRNHMNTEAFF
TGTGCCAGCAGGAATCACATGAACACTGAAGCTTTCTTT
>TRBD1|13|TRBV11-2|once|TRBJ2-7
CASSPTGSYEQYF
TGTGCCAGCAGCCCGACAGGGTCCTACGAGCAGTACTTC
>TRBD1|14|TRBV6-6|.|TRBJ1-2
CASSYSDRAGGYTF
TGTGCCAGCAGTTACTCGGACAGGGCGGGTGGCTACACCTTC
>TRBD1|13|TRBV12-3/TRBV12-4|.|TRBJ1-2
CASSSGQGYGYTF
TGTGCCAGCAGTTCGGGACAGGGGTATGGCTACACCTTC
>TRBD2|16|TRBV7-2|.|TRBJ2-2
CASSYVAGPNPGELFF
TGTGCCAGCAGCTATGTAGCGGGTCCGAATCCCGGGGAGCTGTTTTTT
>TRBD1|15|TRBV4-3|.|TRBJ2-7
CASSQDWDRLGEQYF
TGCGCCAGCAGCCAAGATTGGGACAGGCTTGGCGAGCAGTACTTC